This record covers a single T cell receptor beta chain. The target of this receptor is not known. The input lacks base qualities; no much larger clone sits a single base away. Within the sample, other DNA sequences also encode this same CDR3. The data stem from a study of shared clonotypes between healthy human individuals (TCRdb year 2020). Context from the whole study: The cohort included a few men and two women between 18 and 49 years of age. Per donor, leukapheresis produced somewhere between about 0.94 and 9 billion PBMCs. The study deeply sequenced blood TCR repertoires of about 5 healthy adults to estimate repertoire size and the extent of clonotype sharing between individuals. Different laboratories and diverse techniques were used to prepare libraries and sequence TCR repertoires, to increase sequencing depth and limit assay-specific biases. For each donor, CD4 naive and CD4 memory were each run on three plates, CD8 naive on two plates, and CD8 memory on one plate. General conclusions and limits of the study: Pairwise subsampling indicated that sequencing depth was expected to affect the degree of clonotype sharing among donors. Clonotypes shared by all four sorted-subset donors showed higher generation probabilities than non-shared clonotypes. Even with the large sequencing depth, rarefaction of the sorted-subset datasets indicated that sequencing was incomplete. Sharing across several donors was observed for approximately 5% of naive CD4, under 4% of naive CD8, roughly 2.4% of memory CD4, and about 0.39% of memory CD8 clonotypes. Sampling was restricted to blood, and TCR repertoires in tissue are likely to differ from TCR repertoires in blood. Naive subsets generally had larger estimated clonotype richness than memory subsets. Because the study included only a small number of donors, the genetic and exposure-history diversity represented was limited.

Using the deep immunoSEQ assay, multiplex PCR amplified TCR CDR3 regions from genomic DNA. For each cell subset, the extracted genomic DNA was distributed evenly across all wells of several immunoSEQ 96-well plates, and each plate served as one replicate. For sorted subsets, approximately 190 ng of genomic DNA, equivalent to 25,000 to 30,000 T cell genomes, went into each replicate PCR. Purified libraries were measured with a Qubit 3.0 fluorometer, size-checked on a Bioanalyzer 2100, and measured again with the KAPA Library Quantification kit. Every immunoSEQ 96-well plate was sequenced on a separate single-read 150-cycle Illumina NextSeq 550 flow cell. The original pipeline was this. The immunoSEQ output contained only junctional sequences without quality scores, so filtering could not match that applied to full-length reads. To assign V/J genes and CDR3, sequences were annotated using PyIR, a Python wrapper for IgBLAST v1.9, with IMGT germline references. Reads were removed for weak V/J assignments (E-value above 1e-6), missing CDR3, stop codons, out-of-frame junctions, or ambiguous translated residues. A V3J clonotype was defined by an identical inferred V gene, J gene, and CDR3 amino acid sequence. Percentage overlap between repertoires was computed as shared unique clonotypes divided by the size of the smaller repertoire. Three approaches were used to assess repertoire richness: RTK rarefaction, the Chao1 estimator, and Recon v2.1 estimates of unobserved clonotypes. For all TCRbeta clonotypes obtained by the gDNA method from a few donors, generation probabilities were computed with OLGA. TCRdb carries this immuneACCESS record with in-frame sequences only. Its versions omit some clonotypes, under half of them owing to an unresolved V gene in the studies checked, with the rest unexplained. Clonal size and the V and J genes are those of that table, whereas D and trimming came from the DNA. This sample is represented by 650,000 to 800,000 clones; under 95% of them were singletons. The ten largest clones add up to 24% of the sample.

CD8 naive samples were CD45RO-negative cells positively selected for CCR7, giving a CD45RA+CCR7+ population that excluded TemRA cells. Healthy HIV-negative adults with no recently reported acute infections or vaccinations were included as donors. Every donor was a Caucasian adult living in Nashville, Tennessee, USA. Blood was obtained by leukapheresis, after which PBMCs were separated by Ficoll-Histopaque density gradient centrifugation and cryopreserved in liquid nitrogen vapor phase. Purity and quantity of every magnetically sorted T cell population were checked by analytical flow cytometry. Genomic DNA was isolated from every sorted fraction and measured by UV absorbance on a Nanodrop 2000c. CDR1 and CDR2, per the germline V gene, are MGHDK and SYGVNS. The CDR3, cysteine through phenylalanine, is 11 amino acids long. CDR3 DNA is the only sequence kept; it has 33 bases, read in frame from the first base. V gives up 3 bases and J gives up 4 bases, and the segment between their germline ends measures 1 base.

The chain is encoded by TRBV25-1 joined to TRBJ2-1; the D gene is unclear. Sequencing was done on a sample of naive CD8+ T cells sorted from blood. The cell subset or site label, as the study defines it: CD45RA+CCR7+. This clonotype was obtained from a young man in good health. In nucleotides, the sequence is TGTGCCAGCAGTGAGTACAATGAGCAGTTCTTC. Translated, it reads CASSEYNEQFF.